Listed here are 25 T cell receptor beta chains from one sample, sequenced in a study of CD8+ T cells in alopecia areata. The CD4+ cells of 5 or 6 biomarker-study patients went through sorting. This sorting yielded CD25+CD127- cells. Reverse transcribed after extraction, RNA yielded cDNA as the sequencing template. Clones were read by immunoSEQ multiplex PCR, and TCRdb kept only the in-frame ones, dropping some. The sample has under 40,000 clones, 45% to 55% seen once; the top ten hold over 1.5%. The sequenced sample was CD4+ Tregs sorted from blood. These receptors were taken from a human donor with alopecia areata.

The chain carries TRBV10-3 and TRBJ1-2; TRBD1 matches at 7 bases. This CDR3 is built from 13 residues. Trimming removed 9 bases from V and 6 bases from J; junction bases left unmatched: 10. CDR1 and CDR2 from the germline V gene are ENHRY and SYGVKD. In DNA form, the CDR3 reads TGTGCCATGAGAGGACAGGCCCCTAATGGCTACACCTTC. Translation gives CAMRGQAPNGYTF.

The chain employs TRBV30 and TRBJ2-3, with 10 bases aligning to TRBD2. From germline, CDR1 is GTSNPN and CDR2 SVGIG (reference sequence). V lost 0 bases, J lost 1 base, and 4 bases stayed unmatched. The CDR3 has 16 residues. Here the CDR3 DNA reads TGTGCCTGGAGTGTAGGCCTAGCGGGAGGCACAGATACGCAGTATTTT. Translating it yields CAWSVGLAGGTDTQYF.

The chain combines TRBV7-8 with TRBJ2-1, with TRBD2 matching over 9 bases. V gave up 5 bases and J gave up 1 base; unmatched junction bases: 3. From germline, CDR1 is SGHVS and CDR2 FQNEAQ. This CDR3 spans 15 amino acids. The CDR3 region has the DNA TGTGCCAGCAGCCTCGGACTAGCGTCCTACAATGAGCAGTTCTTC. As protein: CASSLGLASYNEQFF.

The chain carries TRBV29-1 and TRBJ2-1; maybe TRBD2 (7 bases). CDR3 length equals 14 residues. Per the germline V gene, CDR1 is SQVTM and CDR2 is ANQGSEA. Trimming removed 5 bases at V and 8 bases at J, with 19 bases between. The DNA for the CDR3 is TGCAGCGTTAGTGGGGGGGCCGTTTTTTATGAGCAGTTCTTC. Translated, it gives CSVSGGAVFYEQFF.

This clone has a single count. The V gene is TRBV14, the J gene TRBJ1-2; 7 bases map to TRBD1. The CDR3 runs to 13 residues. Per germline, CDR1 SGHDN and CDR2 FVKESK. After removal of 5 bases from V and 5 bases from J, the junction contained 5 bases not matched to a gene. The CDR3 sequence: CASSRTGKYGYTF. In DNA form, the CDR3 reads TGTGCCAGCAGCAGGACAGGAAAATATGGCTACACCTTC.

The rearrangement uses TRBV7-2 and TRBJ1-6, with a possible D match to TRBD1 (5 bases). The CDR3 covers 16 residues. CDR1 and CDR2 (germline): SGHTA, FQGNSA. Trimming removed 5 bases at V and 9 bases at J, with 20 bases between. The CDR3 DNA reads TGTGCCAGCAGCCAAGGGTACGTCCAGGGTGGTTCACCCCTCCACTTT. This encodes CASSQGYVQGGSPLHF.

This sequence joins TRBV19 and TRBJ2-5, with D unresolved. The CDR3 spans 13 residues. V was cut by 7 bases and J by 1 base, with 10 bases left in between. Per germline, CDR1 LNHDA and CDR2 SQIVND (reference sequence). In DNA, the CDR3 is TGTGCCAGTAACACGGAGCTCCAAGAGACCCAGTACTTC. This gives the protein CASNTELQETQYF.

This clone was counted only a few times. Additional DNA sequences in this sample encode the identical CDR3. Written as DNA, the CDR3 is TGTGCCAGCAGTGACCAGGGGCCAGATACGCAGTATTTT. Translating gives CASSDQGPDTQYF. The gene calls are TRBV2 and TRBJ2-3; a weak D match, TRBD1 (6 bases). Per germline, CDR1 SNHLY and CDR2 FYNNEI. V lost 3 bases to trimming and J lost 4 bases, with 8 bases between them. The CDR3 is made up of 13 amino acids. The variable domain in full, with the rest retrieved from reference TRBV2 and TRBJ2-3, is EPEVTQTPSHQVTQMGQEVILRCVPISNHLYFYWYRQILGQKVEFLVSFYNNEISEKSEIFDDQFSVERPDGSNFTLKIRSTKLEDSAMYFCASSDQGPDTQYFGPGTRLTVL.

The chain carries TRBV6-1 and TRBJ1-1; D gene unclear. The V end was cut by 7 bases, the J end by 4 bases, with 10 bases between. The CDR3 is 12 residues long. Germline lookup yields CDR1 MNHNS and CDR2 SASEGT. The CDR3 sequence: CASTGEITEAFF. CDR3 nucleotide sequence: TGTGCCAGCACCGGGGAGATCACTGAAGCTTTCTTT.

The chain combines TRBV5-8 with TRBJ2-7; D tentatively fits TRBD1 or TRBD2 (6 bases each). CDR3 length: 12 residues. Trimming removed 1 base at V and 7 bases at J, with 9 bases between. The germline CDR1 and CDR2 sequences are SGHTS and YDEGEE. For the CDR3, the DNA is TGTGCCAGCAGCTTGCGGGGGCATGAGCAGTACTTC. Its translation is CASSLRGHEQYF. The complete variable domain, with remaining parts taken from reference TRBV5-8 and TRBJ2-7, reads EAGVTQSPTHLIKTRGQQATLRCSPISGHTSVYWYQQALGLGLQFLLWYDEGEERNRGNFPPRFSGRQFPNYSSELNVNALELEDSALYLCASSLRGHEQYFGPGTRLTVT.

The rearrangement joins TRBV6-5 to TRBJ2-1, with 15 bases lining up with TRBD2. J lost 15 bases, V lost 4 bases, and 10 bases had no gene match. This CDR3 contains 15 residues. Germline lookup yields CDR1 MNHEY and CDR2 SVGAGI. In DNA form, the CDR3 reads TGTGCCAGCAGTTTCCGGACTAGCGGGAGGGCCTCCCTGTTCTTC. Protein: CASSFRTSGRASLFF.

This chain uses TRBV7-2 with TRBJ2-3, with D unresolved. There are 14 residues in the CDR3. The germline V gene encodes CDR1 SGHTA and CDR2 FQGNSA. V shed 4 bases and J shed 7 bases, with 15 bases lying between them. DNA for the CDR3: TGTGCCAGCAGCTACCTGACTGAGATAAATACGCAGTATTTT. Translated: CASSYLTEINTQYF.

This chain connects TRBV7-3 to TRBJ1-1; 7 bases line up with TRBD1. The length of the CDR3 is 13 residues. The germline CDR1 and CDR2 sequences are SGHTA and FQGTGA. Trimming took 5 bases from V and 6 from J; bases not matched to a gene: 6. The CDR3 bases are TGTGCCAGCAGCCCAGGGGGAGTGCCTGAAGCTTTCTTT. This translates into CASSPGGVPEAFF.

The chain couples TRBV7-9 to TRBJ2-7, with D possibly being TRBD2 (5 bases). The CDR3 sequence is 12 residues long. The germline gives CDR1 SEHNR, CDR2 FQNEAQ (reference sequence). The germline V and J ends were trimmed by 4 bases and 6 bases, with 10 bases remaining between them. The CDR3 DNA is TGTGCCAGCAGCTCCTCCGGGATCGAGCAGTACTTC. Protein: CASSSSGIEQYF.

The chain has TRBV30 and TRBJ1-2; 9 bases match TRBD1. V shed 2 bases, J shed 3 bases, and the junction held 10 bases outside the gene matches. CDR1 is GTSNPN and CDR2 is SVGIG in the germline V gene (reference sequence). This CDR3 is 16 amino acids long. The CDR3 loop is CAWSRGQGPRYYGYTF. The CDR3, as DNA: TGTGCCTGGAGTAGAGGACAGGGGCCGAGATACTATGGCTACACCTTC.

The rearrangement uses TRBV7-2 and TRBJ1-1, with D perhaps TRBD1 (5 bases). V was pared by 3 bases and J by 4 bases, with 24 bases between. CDR3 size: 18 residues. Germline CDR1 reads SGHTA; CDR2 reads FQGNSA. For the CDR3, the DNA is TGTGCCAGCAGCTTGGGCCCTTGGACCACCGCTCAGGGCACTGAAGCTTTCTTT. This codes for CASSLGPWTTAQGTEAFF. Drawing the rest from reference TRBV7-2 and TRBJ1-1, the complete variable domain is GAGVSQSPSNKVTEKGKDVELRCDPISGHTALYWYRQSLGQGLEFLIYFQGNSAPDKSGLPSDRFSAERTGGSVSTLTIQRTQQEDSAVYLCASSLGPWTTAQGTEAFFGQGTRLTVV.

V is TRBV5-1 and J is TRBJ2-1, with D hard to call. This CDR3 is 11 amino acids long. Germline loops: CDR1 SGHRS, CDR2 YFSETQ. Deletions cut 0 bases from V and 9 bases from J, with 4 bases between. Here the CDR3 DNA reads TGCGCCAGCAGCTTGGAGGGTGAGCAGTTCTTC. This codes for CASSLEGEQFF.

This clone was detected a few times. The chain links TRBV7-2 to TRBJ2-5, with 10 bases aligning to TRBD1. V lost 5 bases and J lost 4; bases outside the gene matches: 7. The CDR3 sequence is 15 residues long. Per germline, CDR1 SGHTA and CDR2 FQGNSA. The CDR3 nucleotides read TGTGCCAGCAGCCCGGACAGGGGGAAGGGAGAGACCCAGTACTTC. Translated, it gives CASSPDRGKGETQYF.

The chain employs TRBV27 and TRBJ2-4, with 10 bases fitting TRBD1. This CDR3 region has 16 residues. Germline values: CDR1 MNHEY, CDR2 SMNVEV (reference sequence). V was clipped by 6 bases and J by 8 bases; unmatched bases: 13. The DNA for the CDR3 is TGTGCCAGCAGGCCCACCCCGGGACAGGGGAAATACATTCAGTACTTC. Its protein is CASRPTPGQGKYIQYF.

This clone was seen more than once but under ten times. The V call is TRBV18, the J call TRBJ1-2; D uncertain. V was shortened by 6 bases and J by 3 bases, with 11 bases between the two germline ends. This CDR3 has 13 amino acids. In germline, CDR1 is KGHSH, CDR2 LQKENI. CDR3 amino acids: CASSSEGHYGYTF. CDR3 sequence (DNA): TGTGCCAGCTCGTCGGAGGGCCACTATGGCTACACCTTC.

V gene TRBV12-5 combines with J gene TRBJ2-1, with D possibly matching TRBD2 (6 bases). The germline gives CDR1 LGHNT, CDR2 FRNRAP. The CDR3 totals 16 residues. V was clipped by 6 bases and J by 4 bases, with 19 bases between them. CDR3 protein: CASGLPGTVIYNEQFF. Written as DNA, the CDR3 is TGTGCTAGTGGCCTGCCCGGGACTGTCATATACAATGAGCAGTTCTTC.

This chain uses TRBV30 with TRBJ2-1, with 9 bases that match TRBD2. The CDR3 is 15 residues long. Germline V gene lookup returns CDR1 GTSNPN and CDR2 SVGIG (reference sequence). V lost 1 base, J lost 3 bases, and 4 bases stayed unmatched. Written as DNA, the CDR3 is TGTGCCTGGAGTGAGGCTAGCGGGGTCTACAATGAGCAGTTCTTC. Translated: CAWSEASGVYNEQFF.

This clone showed up just a few times. Other DNA sequences in the sample encode the same CDR3. The rearrangement links TRBV7-2 to TRBJ2-5; no clear D gene. Germline CDR1 reads SGHTA; CDR2 reads FQGNSA. CDR3 length: 12 residues. V was clipped by 3 bases and J by 5 bases, with 7 bases between them. CDR3 bases: TGTGCCAGCAGCTTGGTCCGGGAGACCCAGTACTTC. This codes for CASSLVRETQYF.

This chain uses TRBV6-5 with TRBJ2-5; 7 bases are a match to TRBD1. Trimming at V came to 2 bases and at J to 1 base, leaving 1 base not matched to a gene. Germline CDR1 MNHEY, CDR2 SVGAGI. The CDR3 is made up of 14 amino acids. The CDR3 nucleotides are TGTGCCAGCAGTTACGGGACAGTCCAAGAGACCCAGTACTTC. Its protein is CASSYGTVQETQYF.

DNA of the CDR3: TGCGCCAGCAGCTTGGGCATTTTGAACACTGAAGCTTTCTTT. This codes for CASSLGILNTEAFF. The V call is TRBV5-1, the J call TRBJ1-1, with unresolved D. The CDR3 spans 14 residues. Germline V gives CDR1 SGHRS, CDR2 YFSETQ. Trimming shortened V by 0 bases and J by 0 bases, and 6 bases separated the two germline ends.